This T cell receptor beta chain came from a study of chemoradiotherapy in HPV16-positive cancers. The wider study: Candidate HPV-specific T-cell clones and common TCR motifs came from functional assays in a couple of HPV16-positive patients. Study outcomes and limitations: Only two HPV16-positive patients supplied the functional HPV-specificity definition.

Sequencing was performed with immunoSEQ multiplex PCR; in TCRdb, only in-frame clones are kept and a portion is missing. Among 30,000 to 35,000 clones, 80% were seen once, and the ten largest hold less than 5%. Concerning this clone: The antigen remains unidentified.

The V gene end was trimmed by 7 bases and the J gene end by 0 bases; junction bases not matched to a gene: 9. The CDR3 is 16 residues long. Germline CDR1 LNHDA, CDR2 SQIVND (reference sequence). The sample in question was blood, obtained from a patient who underwent chemoradiotherapy. This chain uses TRBV19 with TRBJ1-5; 7 bases agree with TRBD1. The sequence derives from a human donor with HPV-associated anogenital cancer. CDR3 nucleotides: TGTGCCAGTATTCGGGACAGCTACTATAGCAATCAGCCCCAGCATTTT. Protein sequence: CASIRDSYYSNQPQHF.